These 21 T cell receptor beta chains originate from one sample sequenced in a study of blood T cell repertoires in COVID-19 (dated by TCRdb to the early 2020s). Libraries were constructed by the immunoSEQ multiplex PCR assay. Entries here come from immuneACCESS through TCRdb and include only in-frame sequences with V and J called. Some clones fail to appear in such tables; in the studies checked, an unresolved V gene covers under half of the shortfall, and the cause of the remainder is unknown. This sample has over 85,000 clones in its table, and around 87% of those were observed once. Around 1% of the sample is held by the ten biggest clonotypes. Sequencing input: peripheral blood. The receptors shown here come from a human donor in a cohort sampled during active COVID-19.

V gene TRBV5-8 combines with J gene TRBJ2-7, with TRBD1 matching over 8 bases. This CDR3 is 16 amino acids long. Germline CDR1 SGHTS, CDR2 YDEGEE. The V and J ends lost 0 bases and 0 bases, in that order; junction bases with no gene match: 5. This chain's CDR3 is CASSLVYRGSSYEQYF. Written as DNA, the CDR3 is TGTGCCAGCAGCTTGGTCTACAGGGGGAGCTCCTACGAGCAGTACTTC.

The chain uses TRBV6-5 and TRBJ1-5; TRBD1 matches 9 bases. The CDR3 length is 13 residues. The germline V gene encodes CDR1 MNHEY and CDR2 SVGAGI. J lost 5 bases, V lost 6 bases, and 2 bases had no gene match. Here the CDR3 DNA reads TGTGCCAGCAGACGGGACAGGGATCAGCCCCAGCATTTT. Translation: CASRRDRDQPQHF.

The chain is built from TRBV11-2 and TRBJ2-2, with 7 bases matching TRBD2. The ends lost 0 bases at V and 8 bases at J; junction bases unmatched: 0. Germline V CDR1 and CDR2: SGHAT, FQNNGV. The CDR3 length is 13 residues. The CDR3 protein is CASSLERGGELFF. The DNA for the CDR3 is TGTGCCAGCAGCTTAGAGCGGGGGGGGGAGCTGTTTTTT.

The gene calls are TRBV11-2 and TRBJ1-6, with D maybe TRBD1 (6 bases). Looked up from germline, CDR1 is SGHAT and CDR2 is FQNNGV. V was cut by 0 bases and J by 3 bases, with 15 bases left in between. CDR3 length equals 18 residues. The CDR3 is CASSLDGEQGLYNSPLHF. CDR3 nucleotides: TGTGCCAGCAGCTTAGATGGAGAACAGGGCCTCTATAATTCACCCCTCCACTTT.

This clone occurred once. This chain joins TRBV6-6 and TRBJ1-1; D gene uncertain. The CDR3 contains 16 residues. The V end was cut by 2 bases, the J end by 0 bases, with 13 bases between. Germline CDR1 and CDR2: MNHNY and SVGAGI (reference sequence). The CDR3 loop reads CASSYGVTTVNTEAFF. In DNA, the CDR3 is TGTGCCAGCAGTTACGGAGTCACCACCGTGAACACTGAAGCTTTCTTT.

This clone was counted once. The chain employs TRBV5-5 and TRBJ2-7, with D maybe TRBD1 (6 bases). CDR3 size: 16 residues. The germline V and J ends were trimmed by 0 bases and 2 bases, with 15 bases remaining between them. Per the germline V gene, CDR1 is SGHKS and CDR2 is YYEKEE (reference sequence). CDR3 nucleotides: TGTGCCAGCAGCTTGGTCCCCCAGGGGTCAACCTACGAGCAGTACTTC. As protein: CASSLVPQGSTYEQYF.

The chain uses TRBV7-9 and TRBJ2-3, with 8 bases aligning to TRBD1. CDR3 size: 13 residues. The V and J ends lost 9 bases and 6 bases, in that order; junction bases with no gene match: 8. In germline, CDR1 is SEHNR, CDR2 FQNEAQ (reference sequence). The CDR3 bases are TGTGCCAGTTCCCCGACAGGGGCGGATACGCAGTATTTT. Translation gives CASSPTGADTQYF.

This clone is a singleton in its sample. V and J are TRBV7-9 and TRBJ1-2, with no clear D. Germline loops: CDR1 SEHNR, CDR2 FQNEAQ (reference sequence). The CDR3 contains 12 residues. Trimming shortened V by 1 base and J by 4 bases, and 4 bases separated the two germline ends. This chain's CDR3 is CASSLDGYGYTF. CDR3 bases: TGTGCCAGCAGCTTAGACGGCTATGGCTACACCTTC.

J is TRBJ2-1 and V is TRBV6-5; D might be TRBD2 (5 bases). Trimming stripped 0 bases from V and 10 bases from J, with 19 bases between. This CDR3 contains 16 residues. The germline gives CDR1 MNHEY, CDR2 SVGAGI. The chain's CDR3 is CASSYSSSGALGEQFF. Written as DNA, the CDR3 is TGTGCCAGCAGTTACTCGAGCAGCGGAGCCTTGGGGGAGCAGTTCTTC.

This chain uses TRBV6-5 with TRBJ2-1; 10 bases are a match to TRBD2. V was clipped by 7 bases and J by 12 bases; unmatched bases: 3. Germline-derived CDR1 and CDR2 are MNHEY and SVGAGI. The CDR3 consists of 11 residues. CDR3 coding DNA: TGTGCCAGCAATATAGCGGGAGGGCAGTTCTTC. Amino acids: CASNIAGGQFF.

The chain is built from TRBV11-3 and TRBJ2-2; a possible D gene is TRBD1 (5 bases). The CDR3 loop spans 14 amino acids. Trimming took 4 bases from V and 6 from J, leaving 12 bases between them. The germline V gene encodes CDR1 SGHNT and CDR2 YENEEA. The CDR3 reads CASSSSQGAGELFF. In DNA form, the CDR3 reads TGTGCCAGCAGCTCTTCCCAAGGGGCCGGGGAGCTGTTTTTT.

The chain is built from TRBV27 and TRBJ2-3; 7 bases match TRBD2. The CDR3 consists of 15 residues. Germline values: CDR1 MNHEY, CDR2 SMNVEV (reference sequence). Trimming at V came to 5 bases and at J to 1 base, leaving 6 bases not matched to a gene. The DNA of the CDR3 is TGTGCCAGCAGTCCGGGACTATCCGGCACAGATACGCAGTATTTT. Translated: CASSPGLSGTDTQYF.

With respect to this clone: The CDR3 carries no conserved terminal phenylalanine or tryptophan, so it likely arises from a read error. Because the CDR3's place on the DNA is in doubt, the DNA is left out and the CDR3 is given as listed by TCRdb. This chain uses TRBV27 with TRBJ1-2; TRBD1, the table's D call, lacks a check against the DNA. The CDR3 region is 14 residues in length, termini included. In germline, CDR1 is MNHEY, CDR2 SMNVEV (reference sequence). CDR3 loop: CASSLQGENGVVVV.

This clone was recorded a few times. The chain combines TRBV3-1 (or the pseudogene TRBV3-2) with TRBJ1-5, with D possibly TRBD1 on 5 matching bases. The germline CDR1 and CDR2 sequences are LGHDT and YNNKEL (reference sequence). V was pared by 1 base and J by 6 bases, with 10 bases between. The CDR3 covers 14 residues. The CDR3 is CASSQVAGIQPQHF. Here the CDR3 DNA reads TGTGCCAGCAGCCAAGTCGCAGGGATTCAGCCCCAGCATTTT.

The V and J genes are TRBV10-1 and TRBJ2-1, with D maybe TRBD2 (6 bases). Trimming cost V 0 bases and J 2 bases, with 11 bases left between them. The CDR3 is made up of 16 amino acids. Germline V gives CDR1 WNHNN, CDR2 SYGVQD (reference sequence). CDR3 protein: CASSESRAGTYNEQFF. The CDR3, as DNA: TGCGCCAGCAGTGAGTCGAGGGCGGGAACCTACAATGAGCAGTTCTTC.

This rearrangement joins TRBV7-9 to TRBJ1-2; D unclear. The ends were cut back, 4 bases at V and 8 bases at J, with 11 bases in the middle. Germline lookup yields CDR1 SEHNR and CDR2 FQNEAQ (reference sequence). The CDR3 is 12 residues long. CDR3 region: CASSSMSWGYTF. CDR3 bases: TGTGCCAGCAGCTCTATGTCGTGGGGCTACACCTTC.

The J gene is TRBJ1-1, the V gene TRBV28, with 8 bases lining up with TRBD1. Germline V gene data show CDR1 as MDHEN and CDR2 as SYDVKM. There are 16 residues in the CDR3. V shed 0 bases and J 0 bases; nucleotides not matched to a gene: 3. CDR3 DNA sequence: TGTGCCAGCAGTTTATGGGGGACAGGAATGAACACTGAAGCTTTCTTT. Encoded protein: CASSLWGTGMNTEAFF.

The DNA for the CDR3 is TGCGCCAGCAGATCGGGACAGGGGGCCCGTAGAAATGAAGCTTTCTTT. It encodes CASRSGQGARRNEAFF. The chain employs TRBV5-1 and TRBJ1-1, with 12 bases identical to TRBD1. Looked up from germline, CDR1 is SGHRS and CDR2 is YFSETQ. V was clipped by 5 bases and J by 7 bases; unmatched bases: 12. The CDR3 consists of 16 residues.

This sequence joins TRBV13 and TRBJ2-3; the match to TRBD2 covers 8 bases. The CDR3 has 15 amino acids. The germline CDR1 and CDR2 sequences are PRHDT and FYEKMQ (reference sequence). V gave up 5 bases and J gave up 4 bases; unmatched junction bases: 8. As DNA, the CDR3 is TGTGCCAGCAGCCCCCAACTAGCGGCCGCAGATACGCAGTATTTT. Translation: CASSPQLAAADTQYF.

The table lists this clone with a count of one. The V call is TRBV30, the J call TRBJ2-3; the D is unclear. V lost 3 bases, J lost 1 base, and 5 bases lay in between. This CDR3 has 12 residues. CDR1 and CDR2 from the germline V gene are GTSNPN and SVGIG (reference sequence). As DNA, the CDR3 is TGTGCCTGGAGCCCCGGCACAGATACGCAGTATTTT. It yields the protein CAWSPGTDTQYF.

The rearrangement joins TRBV11-3 to TRBJ2-3; 9 bases fit TRBD1. Germline-derived CDR1 and CDR2 are SGHNT and YENEEA. The CDR3 sequence is 16 residues long. V gave up 2 bases and J gave up 4 bases; unmatched junction bases: 7. This chain's CDR3 is CASSLFTGGVADTQYF. DNA for the CDR3: TGTGCCAGCAGCTTATTTACAGGGGGCGTCGCAGATACGCAGTATTTT.